This T cell receptor (beta chain) was recovered during a study of blood T cell repertoires in COVID-19. As for the study in general: Sites across the United States, Italy and Spain contributed samples from acute and convalescent COVID-19. PBMCs, B-cell-depleted T cells, or T cells were the source of the cDNA or gDNA that made up the material.

The germline V gene encodes CDR1 SEHNR and CDR2 FQNEAQ (reference sequence). Trimming cost V 4 bases and J 1 base; bases outside gene matches: 9. This CDR3 spans 18 amino acids. Assay used: immunoSEQ multiplex PCR; TCRdb lists only in-frame clones, some missing. This table has around 30,000 clones, less than 90% appearing once. The chain has TRBV7-9 and TRBJ2-7; TRBD2 matches at 14 bases. The material sequenced was peripheral blood. The sequence was obtained from a man between 65 and 79 years old with active COVID-19. The DNA of the CDR3 is TGTGCCAGCAGCTATCCCAGGGGGACTAGCGGGAGTTCCTACGAGCAGTACTTC. Its protein is CASSYPRGTSGSSYEQYF.